The 16 T cell receptor beta chains below were found in one sample sequenced in a study of OX40 agonist ivuxolimab in advanced cancers. TCRdb's copy holds only in-frame clones and misses some; the assay was immunoSEQ multiplex PCR. Among 40,000 to 60,000 clones listed, roughly 81% were seen once. The source material was CD4+ or CD8+ T cells sorted from blood, sampled in a trial of the OX40 agonist ivuxolimab. The origin of the receptors is an adult with an advanced solid tumor such as melanoma, head and neck, liver or kidney cancer.

The chain has TRBV25-1 and TRBJ2-7; no firm D call. The germline V gene has CDR1 MGHDK and CDR2 SYGVNS. The CDR3 is 12 residues long. Trimming took off 2 bases at V and 2 bases at J, with 4 bases between the two ends. The CDR3 protein is CASSEQAYEQYF. The CDR3 DNA reads TGTGCCAGCAGTGAACAAGCCTACGAGCAGTACTTC.

This clone was found once. The rearrangement joins TRBV14 to TRBJ2-3; 7 bases line up with TRBD1. The length of the CDR3 is 17 residues. Germline trimming cut 2 bases from V and 0 bases from J; bases unmatched to any gene: 8. The germline V gene has CDR1 SGHDN and CDR2 FVKESK. For the CDR3, the DNA is TGTGCCAGCAGCCAACGACAGGGATCGTCTAGCACAGATACGCAGTATTTT. Its protein is CASSQRQGSSSTDTQYF.

CDR3 DNA sequence: TGTGCCAGCAGCTCCTTCGGGACTAGCGGGAATGATGAGCAGTTCTTC. It encodes CASSSFGTSGNDEQFF. This chain joins TRBV7-9 and TRBJ2-1; 13 nucleotides align to TRBD2. The germline CDR1 and CDR2 sequences are SEHNR and FQNEAQ (reference sequence). CDR3 length equals 16 residues. The V and J ends lost 4 bases and 8 bases, in that order; junction bases with no gene match: 8.

V and J are TRBV5-1 and TRBJ2-5, with 8 bases that match TRBD2. CDR1 and CDR2 from the germline V gene are SGHRS and YFSETQ. V lost 2 bases to trimming and J lost 2 bases; unmatched junction nucleotides: 8. The CDR3 sequence is 16 residues long. CDR3 DNA sequence: TGCGCCAGCAGCTTAGTCCTAGCGGGCCCGCAAGAGACCCAGTACTTC. Residues: CASSLVLAGPQETQYF. Combining the CDR3 with reference TRBV5-1 and TRBJ2-5 gives the whole variable domain KAGVTQTPRYLIKTRGQQVTLSCSPISGHRSVSWYQQTPGQGLQFLFEYFSETQRNKGNFPGRFSGRQFSNSRSEMNVSTLELGDSALYLCASSLVLAGPQETQYFGPGTRLLVL.

This sequence joins TRBV7-9 and TRBJ2-5, with D perhaps matching TRBD1 or TRBD2 (6 bases each). In germline, CDR1 is SEHNR, CDR2 FQNEAQ (reference sequence). The CDR3 runs to 15 residues. V lost 7 bases and J lost 5, with 20 bases in between. The CDR3 coding sequence is TGTGCCAGCACCCAGTTGAGGGGGGCCGGCGAGACCCAGTACTTC. Its protein is CASTQLRGAGETQYF.

This clone has more than one count but fewer than ten. V and J are TRBV11-2 and TRBJ1-6; TRBD1 might be the D (6 bases). The CDR3 is 14 amino acids. V lost 0 bases and J lost 8, with 8 bases in between. CDR1 is SGHAT and CDR2 is FQNNGV in the germline V gene. CDR3 amino acids: CASSLEGQYSPLHF. CDR3 nucleotide sequence: TGTGCCAGCAGCTTAGAGGGACAATATTCACCCCTCCACTTT.

The J gene is TRBJ2-2, the V gene TRBV7-9; 9 bases line up with TRBD2. The trim removed 5 bases at V and 4 bases at J, leaving 5 bases unmatched. This CDR3 spans 15 amino acids. CDR1 is SEHNR, CDR2 FQNEAQ, per germline (reference sequence). The CDR3 region has the DNA TGTGCCAGCAGCCTAGGACTAGCGACCACCGGGGAGCTGTTTTTT. It translates to CASSLGLATTGELFF.

The chain employs TRBV5-1 and TRBJ2-2, with D uncertain. Germline CDR1 reads SGHRS; CDR2 reads YFSETQ. With 4 bases removed from V and 5 bases from J, the gap between germline ends came to 15 bases. The CDR3 has 15 amino acids. The CDR3 nucleotides are TGCGCCAGCAGCCTGGTAGAGAGTGGGACCGGGGAGCTGTTTTTT. Protein: CASSLVESGTGELFF.

This sequence joins TRBV11-2 and TRBJ2-7, with a tentative D call TRBD1 (6 bases). This CDR3 region has 14 residues. Trimming took off 0 bases at V and 4 bases at J, with 10 bases between the two ends. Germline V gives CDR1 SGHAT, CDR2 FQNNGV. The CDR3 here is CASSLDTGFYEQYF. The DNA of the CDR3 is TGTGCCAGCAGCTTAGACACAGGGTTTTACGAGCAGTACTTC.

This sequence joins TRBV27 and TRBJ2-3; 9 positions agree with TRBD1. CDR3 length equals 17 residues. Trimming at V came to 5 bases and at J to 3 bases, leaving 12 bases not matched to a gene. Germline CDR1 is MNHEY and CDR2 is SMNVEV (reference sequence). The CDR3 is CASSPGTGFIHTDTQYF. In DNA, the CDR3 is TGTGCCAGCAGTCCGGGGACAGGGTTTATCCATACAGATACGCAGTATTTT.

CDR3 DNA: TGTGCCAGTGTTGCCTACTCTGGAAACACCATATATTTT. It encodes CASVAYSGNTIYF. The chain couples TRBV19 to TRBJ1-3; D unclear. This CDR3 region has 13 residues. Germline CDR1 and CDR2: LNHDA and SQIVND (reference sequence). V lost 8 bases to trimming and J lost 0 bases, with 8 bases between them. The full variable domain, rest sourced from reference TRBV19 and TRBJ1-3, is DGGITQSPKYLFRKEGQNVTLSCEQNLNHDAMYWYRQDPGQGLRLIYYSQIVNDFQKGDIAEGYSVSREKKESFPLTVTSAQKNPTAFYLCASVAYSGNTIYFGEGSWLTVV.

The chain carries TRBV11-2 and TRBJ2-7; D gene ambiguous. This CDR3 spans 13 amino acids. Trimming cost V 0 bases and J 5 bases, with 8 bases left between them. Germline V gene sequence: CDR1 SGHAT, CDR2 FQNNGV. The CDR3 here is CASSLDLGDEQYF. CDR3 sequence (DNA): TGTGCCAGCAGCTTAGATCTTGGGGACGAGCAGTACTTC.

By share, this clone counts as medium-sized. CDR3 loop: CAWSLGQGPGEAFF. CDR3 sequence (DNA): TGTGCCTGGAGCCTCGGACAGGGCCCTGGTGAAGCTTTCTTT. The V gene is TRBV30, the J gene TRBJ1-1; 8 positions agree with TRBD1. V shed 3 bases and J 7 bases; nucleotides not matched to a gene: 10. The V gene's germline CDR1 is GTSNPN and CDR2 SVGIG (reference sequence). CDR3 length: 14 amino acids.

This clone was observed a single time. The chain recombines TRBV5-8 with TRBJ2-1; 8 nucleotides align to TRBD2. This CDR3 is built from 15 residues. Germline CDR1 is SGHTS and CDR2 is YDEGEE. V trimming: 2 bases; J trimming: 2 bases; junction bases outside the gene matches: 3. This CDR3 is CASSLVGRAYNEQFF. In nucleotides, the CDR3 is TGTGCCAGCAGCTTAGTCGGGAGGGCCTACAATGAGCAGTTCTTC.

This clone was counted between two and nine times. The chain combines TRBV5-8 with TRBJ2-3; the D is unclear. Looked up from germline, CDR1 is SGHTS and CDR2 is YDEGEE. V lost 0 bases, J lost 1 base, and 9 bases lay in between. The CDR3 is made up of 15 amino acids. The CDR3 nucleotides read TGTGCCAGCAGCTTGGAAAGGTGGGGCACAGATACGCAGTATTTT. It translates to CASSLERWGTDTQYF.

In its sample, this clone was seen a few times. The V gene is TRBV5-1, the J gene TRBJ2-2; tentative D call: TRBD2 (6 bases). Germline loops: CDR1 SGHRS, CDR2 YFSETQ. The V and J ends lost 1 base and 6 bases respectively, with 13 bases between them. The length of the CDR3 is 15 residues. The CDR3 nucleotides are TGCGCCAGCAGCTTGACTAGCCCTACTCCCGGGGAGCTGTTTTTT. This gives the protein CASSLTSPTPGELFF.